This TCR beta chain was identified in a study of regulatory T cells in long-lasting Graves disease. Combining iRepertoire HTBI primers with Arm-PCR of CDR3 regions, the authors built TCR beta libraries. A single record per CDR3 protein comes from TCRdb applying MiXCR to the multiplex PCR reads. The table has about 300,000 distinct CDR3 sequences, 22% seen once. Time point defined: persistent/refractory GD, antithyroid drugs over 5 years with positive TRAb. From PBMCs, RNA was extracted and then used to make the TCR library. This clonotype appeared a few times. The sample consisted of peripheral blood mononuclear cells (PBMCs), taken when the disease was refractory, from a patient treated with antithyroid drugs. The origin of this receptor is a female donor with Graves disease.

The CDR3 protein is CASSTRTGRETQYF. The CDR3 coding sequence is TGTGCCAGCAGTACCCGGACAGGGCGGGAGACCCAGTACTTC. The chain has TRBV7-8 and TRBJ2-5, with 8 positions matching TRBD1. CDR3 length equals 14 residues. The ends lost 6 bases at V and 5 bases at J; junction bases unmatched: 8. Germline V CDR1 and CDR2: SGHVS, FQNEAQ.